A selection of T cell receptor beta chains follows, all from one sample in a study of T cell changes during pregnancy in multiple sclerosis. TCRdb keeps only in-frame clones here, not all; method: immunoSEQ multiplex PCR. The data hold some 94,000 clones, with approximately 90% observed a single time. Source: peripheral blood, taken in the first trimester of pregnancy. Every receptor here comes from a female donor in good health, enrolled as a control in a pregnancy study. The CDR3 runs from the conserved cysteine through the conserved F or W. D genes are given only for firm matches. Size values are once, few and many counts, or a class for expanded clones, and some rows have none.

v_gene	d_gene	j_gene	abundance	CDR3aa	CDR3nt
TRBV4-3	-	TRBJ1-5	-	CASSQDRFNQPQHF	TGCGCCAGCAGCCAAGACAGGTTTAATCAGCCCCAGCATTTT
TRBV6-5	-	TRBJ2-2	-	CASRGLGGELFF	TGTGCCAGCAGGGGCCTTGGCGGGGAGCTGTTTTTT
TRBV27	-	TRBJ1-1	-	CASRSGGNTEAFF	TGTGCCAGCAGGTCGGGTGGGAACACTGAAGCTTTCTTT
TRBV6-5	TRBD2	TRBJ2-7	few	CASSWGTSGAGEQYF	TGTGCCAGCAGTTGGGGGACTAGCGGCGCGGGGGAGCAGTACTTC
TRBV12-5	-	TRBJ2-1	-	CASGLPEAGGASNEQFF	TGTGCTAGTGGTCTCCCCGAGGCCGGCGGGGCCTCCAATGAGCAGTTCTTC
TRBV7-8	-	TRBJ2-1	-	CASSSLDWTYNEQFF	TGTGCCAGCAGCTCCCTGGACTGGACCTACAATGAGCAGTTCTTC
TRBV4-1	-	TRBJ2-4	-	CASSQGAGRPDKLAKNIQYF	TGCGCCAGCAGCCAAGGAGCAGGGCGACCCGATAAACTAGCCAAAAACATTCAGTACTTC
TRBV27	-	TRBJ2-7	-	CASSQSRPARGYEQYF	TGTGCCAGCAGTCAATCTCGCCCCGCAAGGGGTTACGAGCAGTACTTC
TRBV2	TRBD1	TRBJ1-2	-	CASGRQGVVGYTF	TGTGCCAGCGGAAGACAGGGGGTTGTGGGCTACACCTTC
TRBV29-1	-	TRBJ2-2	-	CSADKNTGELFF	TGCAGCGCTGACAAAAACACCGGGGAGCTGTTTTTT
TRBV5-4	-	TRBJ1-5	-	CASSARGSNQPQHF	TGTGCCAGCAGCGCGAGGGGGAGCAATCAGCCCCAGCATTTT
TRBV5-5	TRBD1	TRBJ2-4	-	CASSLIGGEGKNIQYF	TGTGCCAGCAGCTTGATAGGGGGCGAGGGGAAAAACATTCAGTACTTC
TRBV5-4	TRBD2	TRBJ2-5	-	CASSLSGGPQETQYF	TGTGCCAGCAGCCTTAGCGGGGGGCCTCAAGAGACCCAGTACTTC
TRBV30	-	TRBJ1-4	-	CAYAGGVVREKLFF	TGTGCCTACGCGGGAGGGGTCGTTCGTGAAAAACTGTTTTTT
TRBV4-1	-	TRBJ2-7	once	CASSQVGQGRRYEQYF	TGCGCCAGCAGCCAAGTGGGGCAGGGTCGTCGATACGAGCAGTACTTC
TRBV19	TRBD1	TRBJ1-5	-	CASRLRILTGGSNQPQHF	TGTGCCAGTAGACTACGCATCCTGACAGGGGGTAGCAATCAGCCCCAGCATTTT
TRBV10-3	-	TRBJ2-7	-	CAISDLDGQDYYEQYF	TGTGCCATCAGTGACCTCGATGGACAGGACTACTACGAGCAGTACTTC
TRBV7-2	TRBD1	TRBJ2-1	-	CASSPLQGMSNEQFF	TGTGCCAGCAGCCCACTACAGGGGATGAGCAATGAGCAGTTCTTC
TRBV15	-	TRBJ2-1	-	CATSRGGPVNEQFF	TGTGCCACCTCCAGAGGAGGGCCGGTCAATGAGCAGTTCTTC
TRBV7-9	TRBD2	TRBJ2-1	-	CASSRGLAGANTYNEQFF	TGTGCCAGCAGCCGGGGACTAGCGGGGGCGAATACCTACAATGAGCAGTTCTTC
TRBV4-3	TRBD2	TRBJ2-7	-	CASSPGGGISYEQYF	TGCGCCAGCAGCCCCGGGGGGGGGATCTCCTACGAGCAGTACTTC
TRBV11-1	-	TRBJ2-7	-	CASSLGGLDEQYF	TGTGCCAGCAGCCTAGGCGGCCTGGACGAGCAGTACTTC
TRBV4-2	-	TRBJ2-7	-	CASSQDPDSQNPYEQYF	TGTGCCAGCAGCCAAGATCCAGACAGCCAAAACCCCTACGAGCAGTACTTC
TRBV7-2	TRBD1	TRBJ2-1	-	CASSANRGHNEQFF	TGTGCCAGCAGCGCCAACAGGGGTCACAATGAGCAGTTCTTC
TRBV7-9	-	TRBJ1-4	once	CASSLPDSSEKLFF	TGTGCCAGCAGTCTCCCGGACAGTAGTGAAAAACTGTTTTTT
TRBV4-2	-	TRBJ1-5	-	CASSQPTGINQPQHF	TGTGCCAGCAGCCAACCTACAGGAATCAATCAGCCCCAGCATTTT
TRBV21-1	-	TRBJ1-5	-	CASSKGARDRGRTDLSNQPQHF	TGTGCCAGCAGCAAAGGGGCCCGAGACAGGGGGCGGACCGACCTTAGCAATCAGCCCCAGCATTTT
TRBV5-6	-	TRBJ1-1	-	CASSLRGTEAFF	TGTGCCAGCAGCCTTAGAGGCACTGAAGCTTTCTTT
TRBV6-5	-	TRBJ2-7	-	CASSTVWEAAYEQYF	TGTGCCAGCAGTACCGTCTGGGAGGCTGCCTACGAGCAGTACTTC
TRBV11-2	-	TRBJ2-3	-	CASSPLGGGPTDTQYF	TGTGCCAGCAGCCCACTTGGGGGGGGCCCCACAGATACGCAGTATTTT
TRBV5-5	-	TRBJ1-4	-	CASSLSGGGLIATNEKLFF	TGTGCCAGCAGCTTAAGCGGGGGCGGCTTGATTGCAACTAATGAAAAACTGTTTTTT
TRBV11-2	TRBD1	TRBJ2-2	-	CASSPQGAFSGELFF	TGTGCCAGCAGCCCACAGGGGGCGTTTTCCGGGGAGCTGTTTTTT
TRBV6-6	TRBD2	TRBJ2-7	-	CASSYSGTSGGSYTF	TGTGCCAGCAGTTACTCAGGGACTAGCGGGGGGTCATATACCTTC
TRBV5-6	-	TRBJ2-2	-	CASSLSQAGNTGELFF	TGTGCCAGCAGCTTGAGCCAGGCTGGGAACACCGGGGAGCTGTTTTTT
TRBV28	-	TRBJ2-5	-	CASSPAQGRTETQYF	TGTGCCAGCAGCCCAGCACAGGGACGAACAGAGACCCAGTACTTC
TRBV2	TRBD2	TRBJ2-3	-	CASLAGGGSTDTQYF	TGTGCCAGCCTAGCGGGGGGGGGTAGCACAGATACGCAGTATTTT
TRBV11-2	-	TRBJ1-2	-	CASSLAGEGGYTF	TGTGCCAGCAGCCTCGCCGGGGAGGGTGGCTACACCTTC
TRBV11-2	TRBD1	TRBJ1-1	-	CASSSQGMNTEAFF	TGTGCCAGCAGCTCACAGGGGATGAACACTGAAGCTTTCTTT
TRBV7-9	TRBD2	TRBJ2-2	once	CASSPGRLAGGTNTGELFF	TGTGCCAGCAGCCCCGGGAGGCTAGCGGGCGGAACGAACACCGGGGAGCTGTTTTTT
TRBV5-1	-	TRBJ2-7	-	CASRTGTTFYEQYF	TGCGCCAGCAGGACCGGGACAACCTTCTACGAGCAGTACTTC
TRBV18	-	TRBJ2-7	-	CASSRQAYEQYF	TGTGCCAGCTCACGACAAGCCTACGAGCAGTACTTC
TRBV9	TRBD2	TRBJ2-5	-	CASSVSGVQETQYF	TGTGCCAGCAGCGTGAGCGGGGTCCAAGAGACCCAGTACTTC
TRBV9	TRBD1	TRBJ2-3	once	CASSVEGTGRTDTQYF	TGTGCCAGCAGCGTAGAAGGGACAGGGCGAACAGATACGCAGTATTTT
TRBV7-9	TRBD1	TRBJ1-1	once	CASSIGQGASMNTEAFF	TGTGCCAGCAGCATTGGACAGGGGGCGTCCATGAACACTGAAGCTTTCTTT
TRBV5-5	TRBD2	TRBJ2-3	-	CASSVRMTSGGAKDTQYF	TGTGCCAGCAGCGTGCGAATGACTAGCGGGGGGGCTAAAGATACGCAGTATTTT
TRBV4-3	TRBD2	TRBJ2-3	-	CASSQDAGLAGVRTDTQYF	TGCGCCAGCAGCCAAGATGCGGGACTAGCGGGGGTCCGCACAGATACGCAGTATTTT
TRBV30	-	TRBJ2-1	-	CAWSYKTEYNEQFF	TGTGCCTGGAGTTATAAAACAGAGTACAATGAGCAGTTCTTC
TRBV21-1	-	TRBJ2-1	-	CASSSRTGPNNEQFF	TGTGCCAGCAGCTCCCGGACAGGCCCCAACAATGAGCAGTTCTTC
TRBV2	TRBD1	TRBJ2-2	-	CASSRDRDTGELFF	TGTGCCAGCAGCAGGGACAGGGACACCGGGGAGCTGTTTTTT
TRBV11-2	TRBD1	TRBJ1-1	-	CATYRGLGTEAFF	TGTGCCACCTACAGGGGGTTAGGCACTGAAGCTTTCTTT
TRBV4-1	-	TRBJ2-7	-	CASSQSRFYEQYF	TGCGCCAGCAGCCAGTCGAGGTTCTACGAGCAGTACTTC
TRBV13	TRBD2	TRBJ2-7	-	CASSYPGLGDYEQYF	TGTGCCAGCAGCTACCCGGGACTAGGCGACTACGAGCAGTACTTC
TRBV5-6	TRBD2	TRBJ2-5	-	CASSTTSGVTQYF	TGTGCCAGCAGCACGACTAGCGGGGTGACCCAGTACTTC
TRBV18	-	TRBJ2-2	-	CASSPEAGNTGELFF	TGTGCCAGCTCACCGGAGGCAGGGAACACCGGGGAGCTGTTTTTT
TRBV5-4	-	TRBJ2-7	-	CASSFPGGSYEQYF	TGTGCCAGCAGCTTTCCCGGAGGTTCCTACGAGCAGTACTTC
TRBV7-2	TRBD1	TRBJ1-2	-	CASSRDRVGGYTF	TGTGCCAGCAGCCGCGACAGGGTGGGTGGCTACACCTTC
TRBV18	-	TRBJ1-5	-	CASSSLRDQPQHF	TGTGCCAGCTCTTCCCTGAGGGATCAGCCCCAGCATTTT
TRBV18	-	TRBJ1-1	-	CASSPQGLNEAFF	TGTGCCAGCTCACCCCAGGGACTGAATGAAGCTTTCTTT
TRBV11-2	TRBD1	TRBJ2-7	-	CASSSSRDSYEQYF	TGTGCCAGCAGCTCCTCCCGGGACAGCTACGAGCAGTACTTC
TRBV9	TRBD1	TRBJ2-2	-	CASSDGTAQTGELFF	TGTGCCAGCAGCGACGGGACAGCCCAAACCGGGGAGCTGTTTTTT